This paragraph covers one T cell receptor (beta chain) sequence. Its specificity is not known. The CDR3 totals 15 residues. Between the trimmed V and J ends, which lost 5 bases and 0 bases, there was a span of 11 bases. Germline V gene sequence: CDR1 SGHTA, CDR2 FQGNSA. Naive CD8 cells were CD45RO-negative, positively selected for CCR7, excluding terminally differentiated effector memory CD45RA+ cells. Nashville, Tennessee was home to all donors, who were Caucasian adults. This sample is part of a study of shared clonotypes between healthy human individuals. Across the study: With ages of 18 to 49, the donors were a couple of women and three men. Study-wide findings and caveats: Sampling covered nothing but blood. Tissue TCR repertoires likely differ from those found in blood. The study's rarefaction showed incomplete sorted-subset sequencing despite large depth.

Some clones are missing from TCRdb's copy, which holds only in-frame ones; the method was immunoSEQ multiplex PCR. The sample holds hundreds of thousands of clones; 95% to 97% are singletons and the top ten take less than 0.12%. The source of this sequence is a woman in her thirties in good health. Material: naive CD8+ T cells sorted from blood. This sequence joins TRBV7-2 and TRBJ1-3; D is possibly TRBD1 (5 bases). CDR3 residues: CASSTQGNSGNTIYF. Here the CDR3 DNA reads TGTGCCAGCAGCACGCAGGGAAACTCTGGAAACACCATATATTTT.